The 8 T cell receptor beta chains reported below all come from one sample, sequenced in a study of T cell repertoires in cytomegalovirus infection. TCRdb re-called the reads through MiXCR, storing one row per CDR3 protein. The table has under 500,000 distinct CDR3 sequences, about 42% seen once. No antigens are known for them. Sample: cultured PBMCs, taken from culture after CMV antigen stimulation. These receptors came from a human donor in good health (CMV status not recorded). Some clones in this sample may be carry-over from other donors' samples.

The chain has TRBV5-1 and TRBJ2-7; D ambiguous. This CDR3 comprises 14 residues. Germline-derived CDR1 and CDR2 are SGHRS and YFSETQ. V shed 5 bases and J shed 2 bases, with 14 bases lying between them. The CDR3 reads CASSRSDGTYEQYF. DNA of the CDR3: TGCGCCAGCAGTCGCTCGGACGGAACCTACGAGCAGTACTTC.

This chain links TRBV12-3 or TRBV12-4 with TRBJ1-1, with D perhaps TRBD1 (6 bases). This CDR3 has 13 amino acids. Trimming pared 6 bases from V and 6 bases from J, leaving 14 bases between. The CDR3 DNA sequence: TGTGCCAGCAGGCCTCTGTCAGGGGCTGAAGCTTTCTTT. Translated: CASRPLSGAEAFF.

This clonotype was found a few times. V is TRBV6-1 and J is TRBJ2-7; D not certain. The CDR3 consists of 13 residues. Deletions cut 2 bases from V and 3 bases from J, with 8 bases between. Per germline, CDR1 MNHNS and CDR2 SASEGT. DNA of the CDR3: TGTGCCAGCAGTGAACTTAACAGCTACGAGCAGTACTTC. Its protein is CASSELNSYEQYF.

The V gene is TRBV6-1, the J gene TRBJ1-1; D may be TRBD1 (5 bases). V lost 2 bases and J lost 1, with 17 bases in between. This CDR3 is built from 17 residues. Germline assignment: CDR1 MNHNS and CDR2 SASEGT. CDR3 loop: CASSENPSLGRNTEAFF. The CDR3 coding sequence is TGTGCCAGCAGTGAAAACCCGTCGTTGGGGCGGAACACTGAAGCTTTCTTT.

The gene calls are TRBV6-2 or TRBV6-3 and TRBJ1-5; D gene ambiguous. In germline, CDR1 is MNHEY, CDR2 SVGEGT. The CDR3 consists of 13 residues. V shed 0 bases and J shed 8 bases, with 8 bases lying between them. The CDR3 region is CASSYSMSKPQHF. In DNA, the CDR3 is TGTGCCAGCAGTTACTCGATGTCGAAGCCCCAGCATTTT.

The chain joins TRBV4-3 to TRBJ1-2; the D gene is possibly TRBD1 (6 bases). CDR1 and CDR2 from the germline V gene are LGHNA and YSLEER. The CDR3 contains 15 residues. The V gene lost 2 bases and the J gene lost 3 bases, with 13 bases spanning the gap. DNA for the CDR3: TGCGCCAGCAGCCAAAATTCCTGGACAGACTATGGCTACACCTTC. This translates into CASSQNSWTDYGYTF.

This clonotype turned up a few times. The chain employs TRBV19 and TRBJ1-2; no clear D. CDR3 length: 13 residues. V was clipped by 3 bases and J by 4 bases, with 9 bases between them. Per germline, CDR1 LNHDA and CDR2 SQIVND (reference sequence). CDR3 in DNA: TGTGCCAGTAGTATCGGGGTAGGCTATGGCTACACCTTC. This codes for CASSIGVGYGYTF. Variable domain in full (rest from reference TRBV19 and TRBJ1-2): DGGITQSPKYLFRKEGQNVTLSCEQNLNHDAMYWYRQDPGQGLRLIYYSQIVNDFQKGDIAEGYSVSREKKESFPLTVTSAQKNPTAFYLCASSIGVGYGYTFGSGTRLTVV.

This clonotype was detected only a few times. V and J are TRBV27 and TRBJ2-1; TRBD2 matches at 8 bases. This CDR3 has 14 residues. Unmatched junction bases numbered 3, after V lost 4 bases and J lost 4 bases. Germline V CDR1 and CDR2: MNHEY, SMNVEV (reference sequence). The CDR3 region has the DNA TGTGCCAGCAGTTCCGTAGCGGGATACAATGAGCAGTTCTTC. Translated, it gives CASSSVAGYNEQFF.